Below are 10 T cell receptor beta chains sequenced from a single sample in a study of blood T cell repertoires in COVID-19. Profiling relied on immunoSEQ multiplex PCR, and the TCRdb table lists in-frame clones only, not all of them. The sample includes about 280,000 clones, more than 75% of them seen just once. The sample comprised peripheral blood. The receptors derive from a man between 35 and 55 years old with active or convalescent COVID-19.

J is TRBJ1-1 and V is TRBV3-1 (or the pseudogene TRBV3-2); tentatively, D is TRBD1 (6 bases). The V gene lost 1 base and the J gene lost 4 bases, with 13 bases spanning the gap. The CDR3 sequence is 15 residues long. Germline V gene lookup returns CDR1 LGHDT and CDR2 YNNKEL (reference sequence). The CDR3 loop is CASSQVRGASTEAFF. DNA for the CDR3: TGTGCCAGCAGCCAAGTCCGGGGGGCGAGCACTGAAGCTTTCTTT.

The CDR3 DNA follows: TGCAGTGCTCCTCAGGGGGTCGAGCAGTACTTC. This sequence encodes CSAPQGVEQYF. The rearrangement joins TRBV20-1 to TRBJ2-7; 7 nucleotides agree with TRBD1. The J segment lost 6 bases and the V segment lost 5 bases, leaving 4 bases of the junction unmatched. The CDR3 extends over 11 amino acids. Germline assignment: CDR1 DFQATT and CDR2 SNEGSKA (reference sequence).

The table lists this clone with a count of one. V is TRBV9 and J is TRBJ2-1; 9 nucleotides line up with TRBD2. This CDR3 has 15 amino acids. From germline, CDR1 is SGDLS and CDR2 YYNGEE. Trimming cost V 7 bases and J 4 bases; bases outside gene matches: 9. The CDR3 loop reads CASSFLAGPYNEQFF. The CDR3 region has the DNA TGTGCCAGCTCTTTCCTAGCGGGACCTTACAATGAGCAGTTCTTC.

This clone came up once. In DNA, the CDR3 is TGTGCCAGCAGCTTGACCGGGACAAGAAATCAGCCCCAGCATTTT. This sequence encodes CASSLTGTRNQPQHF. The J gene is TRBJ1-5, the V gene TRBV5-6, with D possibly matching TRBD1 (6 bases). Germline CDR1 is SGHDT and CDR2 is YYEEEE. The ends were cut back, 1 base at V and 4 bases at J, with 12 bases in the middle. CDR3 length: 15 amino acids. Full variable domain (rest looked up from reference TRBV5-6 and TRBJ1-5): DAGVTQSPTHLIKTRGQQVTLRCSPKSGHDTVSWYQQALGQGPQFIFQYYEEEERQRGNFPDRFSGHQFPNYSSELNVNALLLGDSALYLCASSLTGTRNQPQHFGDGTRLSIL.

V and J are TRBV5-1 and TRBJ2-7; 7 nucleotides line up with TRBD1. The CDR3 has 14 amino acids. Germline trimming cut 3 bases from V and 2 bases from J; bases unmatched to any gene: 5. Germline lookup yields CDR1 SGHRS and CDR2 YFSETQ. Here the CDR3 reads CASSSRDSAYEQYF. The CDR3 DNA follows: TGCGCCAGCAGCTCCCGGGACAGCGCCTACGAGCAGTACTTC.

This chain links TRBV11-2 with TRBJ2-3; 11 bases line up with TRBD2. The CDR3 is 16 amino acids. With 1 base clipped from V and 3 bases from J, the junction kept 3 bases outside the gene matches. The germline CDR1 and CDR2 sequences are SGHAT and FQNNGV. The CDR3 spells CASSLVAGGLTDTQYF. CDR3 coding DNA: TGTGCCAGCAGCTTAGTAGCGGGGGGGCTAACAGATACGCAGTATTTT.

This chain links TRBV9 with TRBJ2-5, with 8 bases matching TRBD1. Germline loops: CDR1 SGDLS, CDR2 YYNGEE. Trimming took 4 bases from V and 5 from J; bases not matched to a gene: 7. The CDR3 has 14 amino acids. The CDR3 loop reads CASSPRTGSETQYF. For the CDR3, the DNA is TGTGCCAGCAGCCCGCGGACAGGGAGTGAGACCCAGTACTTC.

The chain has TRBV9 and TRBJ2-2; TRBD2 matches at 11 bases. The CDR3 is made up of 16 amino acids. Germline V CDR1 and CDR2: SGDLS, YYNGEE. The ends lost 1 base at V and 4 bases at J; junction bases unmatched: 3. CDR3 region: CASSVLAGGPTGELFF. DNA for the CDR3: TGTGCCAGCAGCGTATTAGCGGGAGGGCCCACCGGGGAGCTGTTTTTT.

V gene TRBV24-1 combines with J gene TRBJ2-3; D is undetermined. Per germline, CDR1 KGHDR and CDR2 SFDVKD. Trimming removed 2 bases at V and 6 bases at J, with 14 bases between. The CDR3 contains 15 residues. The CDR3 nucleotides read TGTGCCACCAGTGATTCAAGCGCCCTGCTGGATACGCAGTATTTT. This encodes CATSDSSALLDTQYF.

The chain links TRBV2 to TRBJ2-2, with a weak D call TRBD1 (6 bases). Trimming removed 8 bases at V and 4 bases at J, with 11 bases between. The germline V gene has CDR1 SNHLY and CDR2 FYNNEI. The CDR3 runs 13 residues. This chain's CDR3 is CASLGHGTGELFF. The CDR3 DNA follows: TGTGCCAGCTTGGGACATGGCACCGGGGAGCTGTTTTTT.